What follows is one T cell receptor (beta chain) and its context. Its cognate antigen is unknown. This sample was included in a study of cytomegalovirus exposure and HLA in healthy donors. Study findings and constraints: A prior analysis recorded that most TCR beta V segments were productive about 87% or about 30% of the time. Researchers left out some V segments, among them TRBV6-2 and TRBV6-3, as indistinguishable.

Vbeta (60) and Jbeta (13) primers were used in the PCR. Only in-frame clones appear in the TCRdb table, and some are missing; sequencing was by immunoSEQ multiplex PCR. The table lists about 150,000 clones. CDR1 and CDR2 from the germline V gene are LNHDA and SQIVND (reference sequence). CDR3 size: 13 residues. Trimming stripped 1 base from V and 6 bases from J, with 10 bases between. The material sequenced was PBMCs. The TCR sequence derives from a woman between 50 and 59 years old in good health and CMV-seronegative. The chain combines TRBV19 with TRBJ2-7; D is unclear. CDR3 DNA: TGTGCCAGTAGTATAGTTGGAGTAGGCGAGCAGTACTTC. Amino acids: CASSIVGVGEQYF.